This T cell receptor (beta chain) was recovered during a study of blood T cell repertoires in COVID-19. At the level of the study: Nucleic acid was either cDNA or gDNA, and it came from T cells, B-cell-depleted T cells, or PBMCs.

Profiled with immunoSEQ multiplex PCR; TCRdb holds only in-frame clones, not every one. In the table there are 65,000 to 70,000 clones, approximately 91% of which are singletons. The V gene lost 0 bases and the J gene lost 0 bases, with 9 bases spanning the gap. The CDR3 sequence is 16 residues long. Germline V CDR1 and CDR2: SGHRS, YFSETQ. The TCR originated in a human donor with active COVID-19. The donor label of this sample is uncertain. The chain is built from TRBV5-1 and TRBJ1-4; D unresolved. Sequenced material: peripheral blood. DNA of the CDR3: TGCGCCAGCAGCTTGGCCGGCGGAACAACTAATGAAAAACTGTTTTTT. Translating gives CASSLAGGTTNEKLFF.